This T cell receptor (beta chain) was found in a study of TIL therapy for anti-PD-1-resistant metastatic lung cancer. Overall study: Four tumors were EGFR-mutant and two were ALK-rearranged.

Time point indicated: pre-treatment sample, taken before nivolumab and TIL therapy. The V gene lost 5 bases and the J gene lost 5 bases, with 9 bases spanning the gap. Germline V CDR1 and CDR2: LGHNT, FRNRAP. CDR3 length: 12 amino acids. The immunoSEQ assay was v3. Data came from immunoSEQ multiplex PCR; TCRdb stores just in-frame clones and leaves some out. The table shows 25,000 to 40,000 clones, with 70% to 80% occurring only once. The TCR comes from a woman between 25 and 85 years old with non-small cell lung cancer. The source was blood, collected at baseline. The chain joins TRBV12-5 to TRBJ2-5; D is undetermined. The CDR3 sequence: CASGVGLETQYF. Here the CDR3 DNA reads TGTGCTAGTGGTGTGGGGTTGGAGACCCAGTACTTC. Together with reference TRBV12-5 and TRBJ2-5, the CDR3 gives the full variable domain: DARVTQTPRHKVTEMGQEVTMRCQPILGHNTVFWYRQTMMQGLELLAYFRNRAPLDDSGMPKDRFSAEMPDATLATLKIQPSEPRDSAVYFCASGVGLETQYFGPGTRLLVL.